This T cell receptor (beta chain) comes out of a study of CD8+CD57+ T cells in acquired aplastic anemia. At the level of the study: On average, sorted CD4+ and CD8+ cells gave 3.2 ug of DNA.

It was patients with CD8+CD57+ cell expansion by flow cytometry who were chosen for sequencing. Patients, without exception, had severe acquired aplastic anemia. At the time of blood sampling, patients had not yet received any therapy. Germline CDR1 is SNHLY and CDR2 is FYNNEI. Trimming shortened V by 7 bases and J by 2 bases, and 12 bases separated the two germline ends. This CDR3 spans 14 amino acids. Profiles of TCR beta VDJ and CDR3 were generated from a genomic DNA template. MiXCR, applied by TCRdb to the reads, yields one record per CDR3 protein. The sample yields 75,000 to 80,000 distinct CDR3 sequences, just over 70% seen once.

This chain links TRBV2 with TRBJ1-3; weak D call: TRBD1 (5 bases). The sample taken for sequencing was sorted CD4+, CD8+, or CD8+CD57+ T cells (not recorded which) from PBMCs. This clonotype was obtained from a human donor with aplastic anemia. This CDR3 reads CASMGRTPGNTIYF. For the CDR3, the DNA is TGTGCCAGCATGGGGAGGACACCTGGAAACACCATATATTTT. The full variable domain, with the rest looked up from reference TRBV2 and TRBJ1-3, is EPEVTQTPSHQVTQMGQEVILRCVPISNHLYFYWYRQILGQKVEFLVSFYNNEISEKSEIFDDQFSVERPDGSNFTLKIRSTKLEDSAMYFCASMGRTPGNTIYFGEGSWLTVV.